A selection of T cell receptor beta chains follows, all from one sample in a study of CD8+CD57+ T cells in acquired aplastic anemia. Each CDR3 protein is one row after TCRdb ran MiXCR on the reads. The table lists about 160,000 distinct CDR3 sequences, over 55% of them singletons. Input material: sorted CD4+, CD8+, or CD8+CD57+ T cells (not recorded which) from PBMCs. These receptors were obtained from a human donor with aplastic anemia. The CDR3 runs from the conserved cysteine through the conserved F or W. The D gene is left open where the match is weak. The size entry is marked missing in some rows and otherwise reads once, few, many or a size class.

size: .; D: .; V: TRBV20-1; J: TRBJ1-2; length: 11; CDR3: CSVKPGNGYTF; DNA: TGCAGTGTAAAGCCCGGTAATGGCTACACCTTC
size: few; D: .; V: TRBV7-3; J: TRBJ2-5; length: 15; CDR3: CASSPIRGSQETQYF; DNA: TGTGCCAGCAGCCCAATTAGGGGCAGCCAAGAGACCCAGTACTTC
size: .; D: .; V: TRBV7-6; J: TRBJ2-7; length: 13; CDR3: CASSLSAGLEQYF; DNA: TGTGCCAGCAGCTTATCGGCAGGTCTCGAGCAGTACTTC
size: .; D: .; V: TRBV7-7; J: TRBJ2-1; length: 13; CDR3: CASTSGNWGEQFF; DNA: TGTGCTAGCACATCGGGGAACTGGGGAGAGCAGTTCTTC
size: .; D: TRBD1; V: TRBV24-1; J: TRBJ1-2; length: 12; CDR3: CATQGEDYGYTF; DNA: TGTGCCACCCAGGGGGAGGACTATGGCTACACCTTC
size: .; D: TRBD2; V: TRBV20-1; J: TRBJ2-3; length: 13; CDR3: CSASAGGEDTQYF; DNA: TGCAGTGCATCAGCGGGGGGGGAAGATACGCAGTATTTT
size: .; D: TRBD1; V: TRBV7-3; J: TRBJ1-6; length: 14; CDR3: CASSRTGVGSPLHF; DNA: TGTGCCAGCAGCCGGACAGGGGTAGGTTCACCCCTCCACTTT
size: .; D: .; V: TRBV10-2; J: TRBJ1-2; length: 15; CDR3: CASSESKGGGYGYTF; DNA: TGCGCCAGCAGTGAGTCTAAAGGGGGTGGCTATGGCTACACCTTC
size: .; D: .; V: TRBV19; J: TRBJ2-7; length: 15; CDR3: CASSTLIVGADEQYF; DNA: TGTGCCAGTAGTACCCTAATTGTGGGGGCGGATGAGCAGTACTTC
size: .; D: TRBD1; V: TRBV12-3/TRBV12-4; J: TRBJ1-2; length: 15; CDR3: CASSLVGTGFYGYTF; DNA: TGTGCCAGCAGTTTAGTCGGGACAGGGTTCTATGGCTACACCTTC
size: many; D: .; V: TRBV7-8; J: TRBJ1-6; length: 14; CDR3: CASSLTGLNSPLHF; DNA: TGTGCCAGCAGCTTAACAGGGCTTAATTCACCCCTCCACTTT
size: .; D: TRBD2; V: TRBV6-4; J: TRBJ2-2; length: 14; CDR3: CASSDDGGIGELFF; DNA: TGTGCCAGCAGTGACGACGGGGGGATCGGGGAGCTGTTTTTT
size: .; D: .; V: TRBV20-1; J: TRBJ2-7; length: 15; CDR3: CSAGAAMFSPYEQYF; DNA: TGCAGTGCGGGGGCCGCCATGTTTAGCCCCTACGAGCAGTACTTC